The 21 T cell receptor beta chains below come from one sample, sequenced in a study of blood T cells in healthy people across ages. Next came a second PCR, run for about 6 to 11 cycles, which used a sample-barcoded 5' primer along with a J-beta primer mix. TCRdb used MiXCR to reprocess the 5' RACE reads, holding one entry per CDR3 protein. The sample carries more than 650,000 distinct CDR3 sequences, about a fifth recorded once. The sample consisted of blood. The receptors stem from a man between 65 and 85 years old in good health.

The V and J genes are TRBV6-5 and TRBJ2-1; no clear D gene. Germline lookup yields CDR1 MNHEY and CDR2 SVGAGI. The CDR3 totals 14 residues. V lost 6 bases, J lost 5 bases, and 14 bases lay in between. CDR3 bases: TGTGCCAGCAGGGTCGGACCAATTAACAATGAGCAGTTCTTC. Translated, it gives CASRVGPINNEQFF.

This clonotype showed up just a few times. J is TRBJ2-1 and V is TRBV6-1; TRBD2 might be the D (6 bases). The closer fit of TRBJ2-5 to the DNA end suggests the J call may be wrong. CDR1 is MNHNS, CDR2 SASEGT, per germline. The CDR3 sequence is 18 residues long. In nucleotides, the CDR3 is TGTGCCAGCAGAAAGGACATACCGGGACTTGGAACTCCAGAGACCCAGTACTTC. It encodes CASRKDIPGLGTPETQYF.

This clonotype was observed a few times. This chain uses TRBV29-1 with TRBJ1-2; 8 bases match TRBD1. V lost 0 bases, J lost 7 bases, and 7 bases stayed unmatched. The CDR3 contains 14 residues. Germline CDR1 SQVTM, CDR2 ANQGSEA. CDR3 protein: CSVEDHQGAGGYTF. The CDR3 DNA follows: TGCAGCGTTGAAGATCATCAGGGGGCCGGTGGCTACACCTTC.

This clonotype was detected a few times. The chain is built from TRBV7-6 and TRBJ2-3; D gene unclear. The CDR3 has 16 amino acids. Between the trimmed V and J ends, which lost 5 bases and 5 bases, there was a span of 20 bases. The V gene's germline CDR1 is SGHVS and CDR2 FNYEAQ. Here the CDR3 DNA reads TGTGCCAGCAGCCTCTACGGCGACTCCCAATTAGATACGCAGTATTTT. Residues: CASSLYGDSQLDTQYF.

This clonotype appeared many times. The chain employs TRBV4-3 and TRBJ1-1; D remains ambiguous. The V end was cut by 2 bases, the J end by 3 bases, with 7 bases between. The CDR3 has 13 amino acids. Looked up from germline, CDR1 is LGHNA and CDR2 is YSLEER. CDR3 nucleotide sequence: TGCGCCAGCAGCCAAACTCAGGACACTGAAGCTTTCTTT. Translating it yields CASSQTQDTEAFF.

The CDR3 DNA is TGTGCCTGGAGTGTTCGTCCGCACACCGGGGAGCTGTTTTTT. Protein: CAWSVRPHTGELFF. The chain carries TRBV30 and TRBJ2-2; D gene uncertain. Germline values: CDR1 GTSNPN, CDR2 SVGIG (reference sequence). V was shortened by 0 bases and J by 3 bases, with 8 bases between the two germline ends. The CDR3 consists of 14 residues.

The chain carries TRBV3-1 and TRBJ1-4, with no clear D. Germline V gene data show CDR1 as LGHDT and CDR2 as YNNKEL (reference sequence). V lost 1 base, J lost 5 bases, and 11 bases lay in between. The CDR3 contains 15 residues. The CDR3 nucleotides read TGTGCCAGCAGCCAAGGCTGGGCCGGGAATGAAAAACTGTTTTTT. Its translation is CASSQGWAGNEKLFF.

V is TRBV5-8 and J is TRBJ2-5, with D possibly called TRBD1 or TRBD2 (5 bases each). The last part of the DNA fits TRBJ2-1 better; the J call may be wrong. Germline lookup yields CDR1 SGHTS and CDR2 YDEGEE. This CDR3 region has 13 residues. The CDR3 DNA reads as TGTGCCAGCAGCCGGCCGGGGCTCGCGGAGCAGTTCTTC. This translates into CASSRPGLAEQFF.

This clonotype was recorded a few times. The chain has TRBV5-1 and TRBJ1-1; tentative D call: TRBD1 (5 bases). Trimming left V 0 bases short and J 3 bases short, with 9 bases between. Germline V gene data show CDR1 as SGHRS and CDR2 as YFSETQ. This CDR3 is built from 14 residues. CDR3 bases: TGCGCCAGCAGCTTGGTAGGGGCGGACACTGAAGCTTTCTTT. It specifies CASSLVGADTEAFF.

This clonotype was seen a handful of times. The chain's CDR3 is CATRFSGSYEQYF. CDR3 DNA: TGTGCCACCAGATTTTCGGGTTCCTACGAGCAGTACTTC. The V and J genes are TRBV28 and TRBJ2-7; D is undetermined. The CDR3 contains 13 residues. The germline V and J ends were trimmed by 10 bases and 1 base, with 14 bases remaining between them. Germline CDR1 reads MDHEN; CDR2 reads SYDVKM.

This clonotype was found many times. The V and J genes are TRBV3-1 and TRBJ1-1, with D uncertain. Germline-derived CDR1 and CDR2 are LGHDT and YNNKEL (reference sequence). This CDR3 region has 14 residues. V was clipped by 6 bases and J by 1 base, with 12 bases between them. DNA of the CDR3: TGTGCCAGCAGTCCCCTACTGAGGAACACTGAAGCTTTCTTT. Amino acids: CASSPLLRNTEAFF.

The J gene is TRBJ1-6, the V gene TRBV20-1; D perhaps matches TRBD1 (5 bases). The germline V and J ends were trimmed by 3 bases and 10 bases, with 16 bases remaining between them. Germline V gives CDR1 DFQATT, CDR2 SNEGSKA (reference sequence). CDR3 length: 14 amino acids. CDR3 DNA: TGCAGTGCTAGCGGGTCAGGGCTCGGGTCACCCCTCCACTTT. Protein product: CSASGSGLGSPLHF.

This clonotype was observed a handful of times. V and J are TRBV20-1 and TRBJ2-3; a possible D gene is TRBD2 (6 bases). The CDR3 is 15 residues long. The germline V and J ends were trimmed by 6 bases and 0 bases, with 16 bases remaining between them. CDR1 is DFQATT and CDR2 is SNEGSKA in the germline V gene (reference sequence). CDR3 amino acids: CSAEGSTSSTDTQYF. DNA for the CDR3: TGCAGTGCGGAGGGGAGCACCTCTAGCACAGATACGCAGTATTTT.

CDR3 sequence: CASSLGHPMNTEAFF. In nucleotides, the CDR3 is TGCGCCAGCAGCTTGGGACACCCCATGAACACTGAAGCTTTCTTT. The chain employs TRBV5-1 and TRBJ1-1, with D uncertain. In germline, CDR1 is SGHRS, CDR2 YFSETQ. The CDR3 runs 15 residues. V lost 0 bases to trimming and J lost 0 bases, with 9 bases between them.

The gene calls are TRBV5-5 and TRBJ2-4; the D call may be TRBD1 or TRBD2 (6 bases each). CDR3 size: 16 residues. Germline CDR1 SGHKS, CDR2 YYEKEE (reference sequence). V lost 3 bases and J lost 0, with 13 bases in between. DNA of the CDR3: TGTGCCAGCAGCTCGTTCCGGGGGCTAGCCAAAAACATTCAGTACTTC. Its protein product is CASSSFRGLAKNIQYF.

This clonotype was seen a single time. The chain joins TRBV6-1 to TRBJ2-3; TRBD1 matches 8 bases. The germline gives CDR1 MNHNS, CDR2 SASEGT. Germline trimming cut 3 bases from V and 5 bases from J; bases unmatched to any gene: 4. The CDR3 is 14 amino acids. The CDR3 region has the DNA TGTGCCAGCAGTGAGGCAGGGGGCGTAGATACGCAGTATTTT. Amino acid sequence: CASSEAGGVDTQYF.

The chain is built from TRBV12-3 or TRBV12-4 and TRBJ2-7; D gene ambiguous. The CDR3 is 14 amino acids. With 3 bases removed from V and 3 bases from J, the gap between germline ends came to 12 bases. CDR3 amino acids: CASSFGEHRYEQYF. The DNA of the CDR3 is TGTGCCAGCAGTTTTGGAGAACACCGCTACGAGCAGTACTTC.

This clonotype showed up just a few times. This chain connects TRBV7-3 to TRBJ2-5; D not certain. V was pared by 1 base and J by 4 bases, with 7 bases between. The CDR3 consists of 13 residues. The V gene's germline CDR1 is SGHTA and CDR2 FQGTGA. CDR3 coding DNA: TGTGCCAGCAGCTTAAGTCAGACAGAGACCCAGTACTTC. Amino acids: CASSLSQTETQYF.

This clonotype has more than one count but fewer than ten. The chain carries TRBV7-9 and TRBJ2-5; D unclear. CDR1 SEHNR and CDR2 FQNEAQ come from the germline V gene (reference sequence). The CDR3 totals 15 residues. The ends were cut back, 8 bases at V and 1 base at J, with 17 bases in the middle. This CDR3 is CASSRLSVVQETQYF. CDR3 coding DNA: TGTGCCAGCTCACGTTTGTCGGTAGTCCAAGAGACCCAGTACTTC.

This clonotype was seen ten or more times. The chain has TRBV12-3 or TRBV12-4 and TRBJ1-3, with TRBD1 matching 8 bases. The CDR3 loop spans 14 amino acids. The J segment lost 3 bases and the V segment lost 5 bases, leaving 3 bases of the junction unmatched. Written as DNA, the CDR3 is TGTGCCAGCAGTCCAGGGACAGGTGGAAACACCATATATTTT. Its protein is CASSPGTGGNTIYF.

This clonotype was seen at least ten times. The CDR3: CASSSGTLNTEAFF. In DNA, the CDR3 is TGTGCCAGCAGTTCCGGGACATTGAACACTGAAGCTTTCTTT. The gene calls are TRBV27 and TRBJ1-1, with TRBD1 as a possible D gene (6 bases). Per the germline V gene, CDR1 is MNHEY and CDR2 is SMNVEV (reference sequence). This CDR3 comprises 14 residues. V dropped 4 bases and J dropped 0 bases, with 9 bases sitting between them.